Listed below are T cell receptor beta chains from one sample, sequenced in a study of cytomegalovirus exposure and HLA in healthy donors. Only in-frame clones appear in the TCRdb table, and some are missing; sequencing was by immunoSEQ multiplex PCR. The repertoire shows some 150,000 clones; the top ten hold 0.79%. Sequencing was performed on PBMCs. The receptors shown here come from a woman younger than 35 in good health and CMV-seropositive. Both conserved end residues are part of each CDR3. D genes are given only for firm matches.

V gene	D gene	J gene	CDR3 protein	CDR3 DNA
TRBV4-2	.	TRBJ2-1	CASSRRGEQFF	TGTGCCAGCAGCCGGAGGGGTGAGCAGTTCTTC
TRBV4-2	TRBD2	TRBJ2-5	CASSQEWGLAQETQYF	TGTGCCAGCAGCCAAGAGTGGGGACTAGCACAAGAGACCCAGTACTTC
TRBV14	.	TRBJ2-3	CASSQHGGSTDTQYF	TGTGCCAGCAGCCAACACGGGGGTAGCACAGATACGCAGTATTTT
TRBV5-4	TRBD1	TRBJ1-6	CASSQTGYNSPLHF	TGTGCCAGCAGCCAGACAGGGTATAATTCACCCCTCCACTTT
TRBV6-4	TRBD1	TRBJ2-1	CASSGSGGGEQFF	TGTGCCAGCAGTGGCTCAGGGGGTGGGGAGCAGTTCTTC
TRBV5-4	.	TRBJ2-7	CASSSAGEVFEQYF	TGTGCCAGCAGCTCCGCCGGAGAAGTTTTCGAGCAGTACTTC
TRBV11-2	.	TRBJ2-7	CASSVAREQYF	TGTGCCAGCAGCGTGGCTAGGGAGCAGTACTTC
TRBV5-1	TRBD1	TRBJ2-7	CASSSGQGYEQYF	TGCGCCAGCAGCTCGGGACAGGGATACGAGCAGTACTTC
TRBV2	TRBD2	TRBJ2-1	CASSGIAGRSRYNEQFF	TGTGCCAGCAGCGGGATAGCGGGTCGAAGCCGCTACAATGAGCAGTTCTTC
TRBV7-2	.	TRBJ2-3	CATRRSPGMRTDTQYF	TGTGCCACCCGGAGGTCCCCGGGGATGAGAACAGATACGCAGTATTTT
TRBV5-1	TRBD2	TRBJ2-7	CASSQPGLAYEQYF	TGCGCCAGCAGCCAACCGGGACTAGCATACGAGCAGTACTTC
TRBV9	TRBD2	TRBJ2-1	CASSALAELQNEQFF	TGTGCCAGCAGCGCCCTAGCGGAGTTACAAAATGAGCAGTTCTTC
TRBV5-1	.	TRBJ2-3	CASSDPRGVTQYF	TGCGCCAGCAGCGATCCCCGGGGTGTCACGCAGTATTTT
TRBV18	.	TRBJ1-1	CASSPGGGATEAFF	TGTGCCAGCTCACCAGGGGGAGGGGCCACTGAAGCTTTCTTT
TRBV7-6	.	TRBJ1-1	CASSLNRDTEAFF	TGTGCCAGCAGCTTAAACAGGGACACTGAAGCTTTCTTT
TRBV6-1	.	TRBJ1-1	CASRRQAEAFF	TGTGCCAGCCGTCGACAGGCTGAAGCTTTCTTT
TRBV5-6	.	TRBJ2-7	CASSFMPREPYEQYF	TGTGCCAGCAGCTTCATGCCCCGAGAACCCTACGAGCAGTACTTC
TRBV6-5	TRBD1	TRBJ2-7	CASSYSGTGSYEQYF	TGTGCCAGCAGTTACTCGGGGACAGGCTCCTACGAGCAGTACTTC